A selection of T cell receptor beta chains follows, all from one sample in a study of blood T cell repertoires in COVID-19. The protocol was immunoSEQ multiplex PCR, while the TCRdb copy is restricted to in-frame clones and leaves out a portion. Among about 260,000 clones listed, less than 90% were seen once. Material: peripheral blood. These receptors all come from a man in his 60s who had recovered from COVID-19. The CDR3 runs from the conserved cysteine through the conserved F or W. The D gene is left open where the match is weak. The size entry is marked missing in some rows and otherwise reads once, few, many or a size class.

clone size: once; D gene: -; J gene: TRBJ2-7; V gene: TRBV7-3; CDR3 protein: CASSLTGGSKDEQYF; CDR3 DNA: TGTGCCAGCAGCTTAACCGGAGGAAGTAAGGACGAGCAGTACTTC
clone size: -; D gene: TRBD1; J gene: TRBJ1-2; V gene: TRBV30; CDR3 protein: CAWSDRGRDLRGYTF; CDR3 DNA: TGTGCCTGGAGCGACAGGGGGCGCGATCTGAGAGGCTACACCTTC
clone size: -; D gene: -; J gene: TRBJ1-5; V gene: TRBV6-5; CDR3 protein: CASGARSNQPQHF; CDR3 DNA: TGTGCCAGCGGGGCGCGGAGCAATCAGCCCCAGCATTTT
clone size: -; D gene: -; J gene: TRBJ1-4; V gene: TRBV19; CDR3 protein: CASSISRGGVFF; CDR3 DNA: TGTGCCAGTAGTATATCCCGCGGCGGAGTGTTTTTT
clone size: -; D gene: -; J gene: TRBJ2-5; V gene: TRBV27; CDR3 protein: CASSPTRLVWETQYF; CDR3 DNA: TGTGCCAGCAGCCCGACCCGACTAGTATGGGAGACCCAGTACTTC
clone size: -; D gene: -; J gene: TRBJ1-2; V gene: TRBV10-3; CDR3 protein: CAISESTANYGYTF; CDR3 DNA: TGTGCCATCAGTGAGAGTACAGCTAACTATGGCTACACCTTC
clone size: few; D gene: -; J gene: TRBJ2-7; V gene: TRBV7-9; CDR3 protein: CASSPGQGYEQYF; CDR3 DNA: TGTGCCAGCAGCCCCGGACAAGGCTACGAGCAGTACTTC
clone size: -; D gene: -; J gene: TRBJ1-2; V gene: TRBV6-5; CDR3 protein: CASSYSTVTEGYTF; CDR3 DNA: TGTGCCAGCAGTTACTCCACTGTAACGGAGGGCTACACCTTC
clone size: -; D gene: -; J gene: TRBJ2-7; V gene: TRBV18; CDR3 protein: CASSPSQNTEQYF; CDR3 DNA: TGTGCCAGCTCACCTTCACAGAACACCGAGCAGTACTTC
clone size: -; D gene: -; J gene: TRBJ1-5; V gene: TRBV19; CDR3 protein: CASTVRGYSNQPQHF; CDR3 DNA: TGTGCCAGTACGGTCAGGGGCTATAGCAATCAGCCCCAGCATTTT
clone size: few; D gene: -; J gene: TRBJ1-2; V gene: TRBV9; CDR3 protein: CASSVAPGGSGGYTF; CDR3 DNA: TGTGCCAGCAGCGTAGCCCCGGGGGGGTCGGGTGGCTACACCTTC
clone size: -; D gene: TRBD2; J gene: TRBJ2-5; V gene: TRBV6-5; CDR3 protein: CASSSWDTPGRVQYF; CDR3 DNA: TGTGCCAGCAGCTCATGGGACACCCCCGGGAGGGTCCAGTACTTC
clone size: -; D gene: -; J gene: TRBJ2-2; V gene: TRBV19; CDR3 protein: CASSIGRIPGELFF; CDR3 DNA: TGTGCCAGTAGTATAGGGCGGATCCCCGGGGAGCTGTTTTTT
clone size: -; D gene: TRBD1; J gene: TRBJ1-1; V gene: TRBV9; CDR3 protein: CASSATGTIPTEAFF; CDR3 DNA: TGTGCCAGCAGCGCGACAGGGACAATCCCAACTGAAGCTTTCTTT
clone size: -; D gene: TRBD1; J gene: TRBJ1-1; V gene: TRBV19; CDR3 protein: CASSKPGQGSEAFF; CDR3 DNA: TGTGCCAGTAGTAAACCGGGACAGGGGTCCGAAGCTTTCTTT
clone size: -; D gene: -; J gene: TRBJ1-1; V gene: TRBV2; CDR3 protein: CASRPPEAEAFF; CDR3 DNA: TGTGCCAGCAGACCTCCGGAGGCTGAAGCTTTCTTT
clone size: -; D gene: TRBD1; J gene: TRBJ2-7; V gene: TRBV4-1; CDR3 protein: CASSPGDSTYEQYF; CDR3 DNA: TGCGCCAGCAGCCCAGGGGACAGCACCTACGAGCAGTACTTC
clone size: few; D gene: TRBD1; J gene: TRBJ1-1; V gene: TRBV5-1; CDR3 protein: CASSSGQLDTEAFF; CDR3 DNA: TGCGCCAGCAGCTCGGGACAGTTGGACACTGAAGCTTTCTTT
clone size: -; D gene: TRBD1; J gene: TRBJ1-2; V gene: TRBV4-2; CDR3 protein: CASSQDGQGYGYTF; CDR3 DNA: TGTGCCAGCAGCCAAGATGGACAGGGGTATGGCTACACCTTC
clone size: -; D gene: -; J gene: TRBJ1-1; V gene: TRBV7-2; CDR3 protein: CASSSWGEDTEAFF; CDR3 DNA: TGTGCCAGCAGCTCCTGGGGGGAGGACACTGAAGCTTTCTTT
clone size: -; D gene: TRBD1; J gene: TRBJ2-1; V gene: TRBV4-2; CDR3 protein: CASSQDLGTARDEQFF; CDR3 DNA: TGTGCCAGCAGCCAAGACCTAGGGACAGCCCGCGATGAGCAGTTCTTC
clone size: once; D gene: -; J gene: TRBJ2-3; V gene: TRBV27; CDR3 protein: CASRWRGQSTDTQYF; CDR3 DNA: TGTGCCAGCAGATGGAGGGGACAGAGCACAGATACGCAGTATTTT
clone size: -; D gene: -; J gene: TRBJ2-1; V gene: TRBV7-3; CDR3 protein: CASSLHGTYNEQFF; CDR3 DNA: TGTGCCAGCAGCTTACACGGGACTTACAATGAGCAGTTCTTC
clone size: -; D gene: -; J gene: TRBJ1-1; V gene: TRBV4-1; CDR3 protein: CASRRDFGGEREAFF; CDR3 DNA: TGCGCCAGCAGAAGGGATTTTGGGGGGGAGAGGGAAGCTTTCTTT
clone size: -; D gene: -; J gene: TRBJ1-6; V gene: TRBV19; CDR3 protein: CASTTDRWSNSPLHF; CDR3 DNA: TGTGCCAGTACCACAGACAGGTGGTCTAATTCACCCCTCCACTTT
clone size: -; D gene: TRBD2; J gene: TRBJ2-5; V gene: TRBV24-1; CDR3 protein: CATSLGGGAQETQYF; CDR3 DNA: TGTGCCACCAGCCTCGGCGGGGGGGCTCAAGAGACCCAGTACTTC
clone size: -; D gene: TRBD2; J gene: TRBJ2-7; V gene: TRBV2; CDR3 protein: CASRPAAWGGGAYEQYF; CDR3 DNA: TGTGCCAGCAGGCCCGCTGCGTGGGGCGGGGGGGCATACGAGCAGTACTTC
clone size: once; D gene: -; J gene: TRBJ1-2; V gene: TRBV6-6; CDR3 protein: CASRLVEVGGYTF; CDR3 DNA: TGTGCCAGCAGACTCGTGGAGGTTGGTGGCTACACCTTC